This T cell receptor beta chain was captured by sequencing in a study of PD-L1 blockade in urothelial cancer. Study information: Analyses used blood from 3 weeks (second dose) and 6 weeks after treatment start.

Time point meaning: peripheral blood 6 weeks after treatment start. Only in-frame clones appear in the TCRdb table, and some are missing; sequencing was by immunoSEQ multiplex PCR. The data contain approximately 110,000 clones, approximately 89% of them singletons. This CDR3 spans 16 amino acids. V dropped 4 bases and J dropped 7; count of bases not matched to a gene: 10. Germline V gives CDR1 ENHRY, CDR2 SYGVKD. The clonotype comes from a man aged 55-75 years with urothelial cancer. This sample comprised PBMCs, obtained around atezolizumab (anti-PD-L1) treatment. The chain employs TRBV10-3 and TRBJ1-2; 12 bases map to TRBD1. In nucleotides, the CDR3 is TGTGCCATCAGTGTTTCGGGGACAGGGGGCTTGAGTGGCTACACCTTC. This translates into CAISVSGTGGLSGYTF.